These T cell receptor beta chains were read from a single sample in a study of T-cell memory formation after mild COVID-19. Via MiXCR, TCRdb re-called the 5' RACE reads, giving one row per CDR3 protein. The table lists about 360,000 distinct CDR3 sequences, about an eighth of them singletons. Sequenced material: PBMCs or a T cell subset sorted from them (not recorded which). The source is a man younger than 35 who had mild COVID-19 (a few samples of this study predate the infection). Cell type and time point are not known. Both conserved end residues are part of each CDR3. A D gene is named only where the DNA matches it firmly. Rows may omit the clone size; those that give it use once, few, many or a size class.

>TRBJ2-7|TRBV20-1|-|TRBD2
CSVRIRSSGASYEQYF
TGCAGTGTGCGGATTCGTTCTAGCGGGGCCTCCTACGAGCAGTACTTC
>TRBJ1-5|TRBV7-3|-|-
CASSLFSRRSNQPQHF
TGTGCCAGCAGCTTATTTTCTCGCAGGAGCAATCAGCCCCAGCATTTT
>TRBJ2-1|TRBV12-3/TRBV12-4|-|-
CASSFGAGQGVREQFF
TGTGCCAGCAGTTTTGGGGCGGGGCAGGGGGTCCGTGAGCAGTTCTTC
>TRBJ1-1|TRBV18|-|-
CASSPTWDTEAFF
TGTGCCAGCTCACCAACTTGGGACACTGAAGCTTTCTTT
>TRBJ2-6|TRBV11-2|-|TRBD2
CASSSVVGASGDSGANVLTF
TGTGCCAGCAGCTCTGTAGTCGGGGCTAGCGGGGACTCTGGGGCCAACGTCCTGACTTTC
>TRBJ2-3|TRBV19|few|-
CASLRAGTSTDTQYF
TGTGCCAGTCTGCGTGCAGGGACGAGCACAGATACGCAGTATTTT
>TRBJ1-6|TRBV4-3|few|TRBD1
CASSSGTGYPPLHF
TGCGCCAGCAGTTCCGGGACAGGGTATCCACCCCTCCACTTT
>TRBJ1-1|TRBV4-2|few|-
CASSQGWTEAFF
TGTGCCAGCAGCCAAGGATGGACTGAAGCTTTCTTT
>TRBJ2-5|TRBV28|-|TRBD1
CASMVTGGPQETQYF
TGTGCCAGCATGGTAACAGGGGGCCCCCAAGAGACCCAGTACTTC
>TRBJ2-5|TRBV9|few|TRBD1
CASSVEGQGVTQYF
TGTGCCAGCAGCGTAGAAGGACAGGGTGTGACCCAGTACTTC
>TRBJ2-3|TRBV28|few|-
CASSLLTSGRTDTQYF
TGTGCCAGCAGTTTATTGACGTCAGGTCGCACAGATACGCAGTATTTT
>TRBJ1-2|TRBV24-1|-|TRBD1
CATEDRDVADGYTF
TGTGCCACCGAAGACAGGGATGTTGCCGATGGCTACACCTTC
>TRBJ1-2|TRBV6-6|many|-
CASSYSGQSYGYTF
TGTGCCAGCAGTTACTCGGGGCAGTCCTATGGCTACACCTTC
>TRBJ2-1|TRBV3-1|once|-
CASSHGRGYKGNEQFF
TGTGCCAGCAGCCATGGCCGAGGGTATAAGGGCAATGAGCAGTTCTTC
>TRBJ1-5|TRBV7-2|few|-
CASSSMRDQPQHF
TGTGCCAGCAGCTCGATGCGGGATCAGCCCCAGCATTTT
>TRBJ1-1|TRBV19|-|-
CASSILGSPGAAFF
TGTGCCAGTAGTATCCTCGGCTCTCCAGGAGCGGCTTTCTTT
>TRBJ1-2|TRBV6-5|-|-
CASSRFGDYGYTF
TGTGCCAGCTCCAGGTTCGGGGACTATGGCTACACCTTC
>TRBJ2-1|TRBV6-5|-|-
CASLAAGLGEQFF
TGTGCCAGTTTGGCTGCGGGTTTAGGTGAGCAGTTCTTC
>TRBJ2-3|TRBV5-1|-|TRBD2
CASSLAGTSGAGTDTQYF
TGCGCCAGCAGCTTGGCCGGGACTAGCGGCGCGGGCACAGATACGCAGTATTTT
>TRBJ2-7|TRBV15|few|-
CATSGGNTGSLGEQYF
TGTGCCACCAGCGGGGGGAACACGGGGAGTCTAGGAGAGCAGTACTTC
>TRBJ2-2|TRBV5-1|few|TRBD2
CASSLARASGDYTGELFF
TGCGCCAGCAGCTTGGCCAGGGCTAGCGGAGACTACACCGGGGAGCTGTTTTTT
>TRBJ1-1|TRBV5-1|many|TRBD1
CASSEGQVNTEAFF
TGCGCCAGCAGCGAGGGACAGGTGAACACTGAAGCTTTCTTT
>TRBJ2-7|TRBV27|few|-
CASSLEVYDEQYF
TGTGCCAGCAGTTTAGAGGTGTACGACGAGCAGTACTTC
>TRBJ2-7|TRBV5-1|few|TRBD1
CASSLTGTGLSYEQYF
TGCGCCAGCAGCTTAACCGGGACAGGGCTTTCCTACGAGCAGTACTTC
>TRBJ2-1|TRBV4-2|many|TRBD1
CASSQETGDYNEQFF
TGTGCCAGCAGCCAAGAGACAGGGGATTACAATGAGCAGTTCTTC
>TRBJ2-5|TRBV4-3|few|TRBD2
CASSPTSGALGETQYF
TGCGCCAGCAGCCCGACTAGCGGGGCCCTCGGGGAGACCCAGTACTTC
>TRBJ2-5|TRBV6-2/TRBV6-3|-|-
CASSYLVSDQETQYF
TGTGCCAGCAGTTACTTAGTAAGTGATCAAGAGACCCAGTACTTC
>TRBJ2-7|TRBV7-2|many|-
CASSLSRRGSSYEQYF
TGTGCCAGCAGCTTATCTCGCCGGGGCAGCTCCTACGAGCAGTACTTC
>TRBJ2-5|TRBV6-5|few|TRBD2
CASSYHYYTGTSDTETQYF
TGTGCCAGCAGTTACCATTATTACACCGGGACTAGCGATACGGAGACCCAGTACTTC
>TRBJ1-5|TRBV5-6|-|TRBD1
CASSFGQVGQPQHF
TGTGCCAGCAGCTTCGGACAGGTTGGTCAGCCCCAGCATTTT
>TRBJ2-3|TRBV4-1|-|-
CASSQESIPSTDTQYF
TGCGCCAGCAGCCAAGAGTCCATTCCTAGCACAGATACGCAGTATTTT
>TRBJ2-1|TRBV27|-|-
CASSWGAGNEQFF
TGTGCCAGCAGTTGGGGGGCCGGGAATGAGCAGTTCTTC
>TRBJ2-5|TRBV9|-|-
CASPLRETARETQYF
TGTGCCAGCCCCCTGAGGGAAACTGCTCGGGAGACCCAGTACTTC
>TRBJ1-3|TRBV2|-|-
CASSVGRRIYF
TGTGCCAGCAGTGTGGGGCGAAGAATATATTTT
>TRBJ1-6|TRBV5-1|few|TRBD1
CASSTGGTGPQVTLHF
TGCGCCAGCAGCACTGGTGGGACAGGGCCCCAAGTGACCCTCCACTTT
>TRBJ2-1|TRBV12-3/TRBV12-4|-|TRBD2
CASSLAGVAGIYNEQFF
TGTGCCAGCAGTTTAGCTGGAGTAGCGGGGATATACAATGAGCAGTTCTTC
>TRBJ2-3|TRBV7-2|many|-
CASSLGAELSTDTQYF
TGTGCCAGCAGCTTAGGTGCGGAGCTTAGCACAGATACGCAGTATTTT
>TRBJ2-6|TRBV7-3|few|-
CASAQRSSGANVLTF
TGTGCCAGCGCCCAGCGGAGCTCTGGGGCCAACGTCCTGACTTTC
>TRBJ2-3|TRBV28|-|TRBD2
CASSPTLLASGGRTDTQYF
TGTGCCAGCAGCCCTACCTTACTGGCTAGCGGGGGGCGCACAGATACGCAGTATTTT
>TRBJ2-6|TRBV2|few|-
CASSGPGSTGANVLTF
TGTGCCAGCAGTGGCCCCGGGAGCACCGGGGCCAACGTCCTGACTTTC
>TRBJ1-1|TRBV4-1|few|-
CASSQVERLNTEAFF
TGCGCCAGCAGCCAAGTGGAGAGGCTGAACACTGAAGCTTTCTTT